Listed here are 22 T cell receptor beta chains from one sample, sequenced in a study of blood T cells in healthy people across ages. Combining a sample-barcoded 5' primer with a J-beta primer mix, a second PCR ran for about 7 to 11 cycles. TCRdb re-called the 5' RACE reads through MiXCR, storing one row per CDR3 protein. Here the sample spans about 1,600,000 distinct CDR3 sequences, approximately 40% being singletons. Sample: blood. Every receptor here comes from a woman aged 18-29 years in good health.

The chain uses TRBV14 and TRBJ1-6; D might be TRBD1 (6 bases). The CDR3 length is 16 residues. Germline values: CDR1 SGHDN, CDR2 FVKESK. V lost 0 bases to trimming and J lost 9 bases, with 15 bases between them. CDR3 sequence reads: CASSQDDWTDSSPLHF. DNA for the CDR3: TGTGCCAGCAGCCAAGATGACTGGACAGATAGTTCACCCCTCCACTTT.

This clonotype has at least ten counts. The V gene is TRBV28, the J gene TRBJ2-7; D gene ambiguous. Per germline, CDR1 MDHEN and CDR2 SYDVKM. The CDR3 is 10 amino acids. The V and J ends lost 1 base and 7 bases respectively, with 2 bases between them. CDR3 DNA sequence: TGTGCCAGCAGTTTATCTGAGCAGTACTTC. Protein sequence: CASSLSEQYF.

The chain's CDR3 is CAISELAGVSYERYF. The CDR3 DNA is TGTGCCATCAGTGAACTAGCGGGAGTCTCCTACGAGCGGTACTTC. The V gene is TRBV10-3, the J gene TRBJ2-5; TRBD2 matches 11 bases. Per the germline V gene, CDR1 is ENHRY and CDR2 is SYGVKD. Unmatched junction bases numbered 13, after V lost 3 bases and J lost 13 bases. The CDR3 extends over 15 amino acids.

The CDR3 DNA reads as TGTGCCAGCAGCTCCGCGGACGGGGGGGGATCCTACAATGAGCAGTACTTC. Encoded protein: CASSSADGGGSYNEQYF. V usage is TRBV7-2 and J usage is TRBJ2-1; 8 bases are a match to TRBD2. The DNA matches TRBJ2-7 better at its end, which makes the J call doubtful. The CDR3 runs to 17 residues. The germline V gene encodes CDR1 SGHTA and CDR2 FQGNSA.

In this sample, this clonotype turned up a few times. The chain uses TRBV12-3 or TRBV12-4 and TRBJ1-5, with D perhaps matching TRBD1 (6 bases). This CDR3 contains 14 residues. V was pared by 5 bases and J by 3 bases, with 11 bases between. The CDR3 DNA sequence: TGTGCCAGCAGTCCGGACAGTAACAATCAGCCCCAGCATTTT. Translation: CASSPDSNNQPQHF.

The genes are TRBV7-2 and TRBJ2-3; TRBD1 agrees at 8 bases. CDR1 is SGHTA, CDR2 FQGNSA, per germline. V was clipped by 5 bases and J by 5 bases; unmatched bases: 6. The CDR3 runs to 14 residues. Here the CDR3 reads CASSPDRGRDTQYF. The CDR3 DNA reads TGTGCCAGCAGCCCCGACAGGGGTCGAGATACGCAGTATTTT.

The rearrangement uses TRBV12-3 or TRBV12-4 and TRBJ1-2; D is undetermined. The CDR3 consists of 13 residues. Deletions cut 0 bases from V and 4 bases from J, with 6 bases between. The CDR3 bases are TGTGCCAGCAGTTTAGCGGCGGGCTATGGCTACACCTTC. It is translated as CASSLAAGYGYTF.

The chain couples TRBV7-2 to TRBJ2-3, with 12 bases that match TRBD2. CDR3 size: 16 residues. V was pared by 5 bases and J by 4 bases, with 7 bases of the junction left unmatched. Germline lookup yields CDR1 SGHTA and CDR2 FQGNSA. CDR3 nucleotides: TGTGCCAGCAGCACTTTACTAGCGGGAGGCGCAGATACGCAGTATTTT. Amino acids: CASSTLLAGGADTQYF.

The chain is built from TRBV6-6 and TRBJ1-1; a weak D match, TRBD1 (6 bases). From germline, CDR1 is MNHNY and CDR2 SVGAGI (reference sequence). The germline V and J ends were trimmed by 5 bases and 4 bases, with 11 bases remaining between them. The CDR3 sequence is 13 residues long. In DNA, the CDR3 is TGTGCCAGCAGTAATCAGGGGAGCACTGAAGCTTTCTTT. Protein sequence: CASSNQGSTEAFF.

This clonotype was found a few times. V and J are TRBV2 and TRBJ2-1, with 10 bases fitting TRBD2. Germline-derived CDR1 and CDR2 are SNHLY and FYNNEI. This CDR3 is 17 amino acids long. V was clipped by 7 bases and J by 0 bases; unmatched bases: 9. The CDR3 coding sequence is TGTGCCAGCACTACCTGGACTAGCGGTGCCTCCTACAATGAGCAGTTCTTC. Translation gives CASTTWTSGASYNEQFF.

This clonotype has more than one count but fewer than ten. V is TRBV10-2 and J is TRBJ2-5; 11 positions agree with TRBD2. The CDR3 spans 18 residues. The V segment lost 0 bases and the J segment 3 bases; nucleotides outside the gene matches: 9. The germline gives CDR1 WSHSY, CDR2 SAAADI. The chain's CDR3 is CASSESKGASGRKETQYF. In DNA form, the CDR3 reads TGCGCCAGCAGTGAGTCGAAGGGTGCTAGCGGGAGGAAAGAGACCCAGTACTTC.

This clonotype was counted only a few times. The chain is built from TRBV4-1 and TRBJ2-1; D possibly corresponds to TRBD1 (5 bases). Germline CDR1 is MGHRA and CDR2 is YSYEKL. The V end lost 3 bases, the J end lost 4 bases, and 25 bases lay between the germline ends. This CDR3 has 19 residues. This CDR3 is CASSQKKPGQGTLYNEQFF. The CDR3 bases are TGCGCCAGCAGCCAGAAGAAACCCGGGCAGGGTACTCTGTACAATGAGCAGTTCTTC.

The chain has TRBV10-2 and TRBJ1-1; D is unclear. Trimming left V 4 bases short and J 4 bases short, with 7 bases between. Looked up from germline, CDR1 is WSHSY and CDR2 is SAAADI. This CDR3 has 12 amino acids. CDR3: CASSAFFTEAFF. In DNA form, the CDR3 reads TGCGCCAGCAGTGCCTTTTTCACTGAAGCTTTCTTT.

This clonotype occurred a few times. This chain uses TRBV18 with TRBJ2-1; D perhaps matches TRBD1 (6 bases). Trimming removed 0 bases from V and 5 bases from J, with 17 bases in between. Germline-derived CDR1 and CDR2 are KGHSH and LQKENI. CDR3 length: 17 residues. The DNA for the CDR3 is TGTGCCAGCTCACCACCTACAGGGATGCTAGTCAACAATGAGCAGTTCTTC. It is translated as CASSPPTGMLVNNEQFF.

This clonotype has more than one count but fewer than ten. The chain carries TRBV5-5 and TRBJ2-3; D not resolved. The V gene's germline CDR1 is SGHKS and CDR2 YYEKEE (reference sequence). Trimming cost V 4 bases and J 8 bases, with 11 bases left between them. This CDR3 contains 12 residues. CDR3 in amino acids: CASSMALGTQYF. CDR3 DNA: TGTGCCAGCAGCATGGCCCTAGGTACGCAGTATTTT.

The chain uses TRBV27 and TRBJ2-7; 9 bases agree with TRBD1. This CDR3 is 15 amino acids long. Germline V CDR1 and CDR2: MNHEY, SMNVEV (reference sequence). With 5 bases clipped from V and 0 bases from J, the junction kept 5 bases outside the gene matches. CDR3 coding DNA: TGTGCCAGCAGTATCGGGACAGGGAGCTCCTACGAGCAGTACTTC. Protein sequence: CASSIGTGSSYEQYF.

V is TRBV6-6 and J is TRBJ2-1; D perhaps matches TRBD2 (6 bases). Germline values: CDR1 MNHNY, CDR2 SVGAGI (reference sequence). Trimming removed 2 bases from V and 1 base from J, with 15 bases in between. CDR3 length: 17 residues. The chain's CDR3 is CASSYLHGGKSYNEQFF. For the CDR3, the DNA is TGTGCCAGCAGTTACCTCCACGGGGGAAAGTCCTACAATGAGCAGTTCTTC.

This clonotype was seen more than once but under ten times. The genes are TRBV20-1 and TRBJ2-2; 8 positions agree with TRBD1. The V segment lost 6 bases and the J segment 6 bases; nucleotides outside the gene matches: 9. Germline V lookup: CDR1 DFQATT, CDR2 SNEGSKA (reference sequence). The CDR3 runs to 14 residues. This CDR3 is CSAARTGLPGELFF. In nucleotides, the CDR3 is TGCAGTGCGGCTCGGACAGGGTTACCCGGGGAGCTGTTTTTT.

The chain carries TRBV6-1 and TRBJ2-3; D may be TRBD2 (6 bases). With 6 bases removed from V and 1 base from J, the gap between germline ends came to 17 bases. The CDR3 spans 16 residues. Germline V gene lookup returns CDR1 MNHNS and CDR2 SASEGT. DNA for the CDR3: TGTGCCAGCAGCCGGGACTCCTGGTTGGGCACAGATACGCAGTATTTT. Its translation: CASSRDSWLGTDTQYF.

This clonotype was counted a few times. The chain employs TRBV5-6 and TRBJ2-3; TRBD2 is a possible D gene (6 bases). Germline CDR1 and CDR2: SGHDT and YYEEEE. Trimming stripped 5 bases from V and 14 bases from J, with 24 bases between. The CDR3 consists of 14 residues. The CDR3 DNA reads as TGTGCCAGCAGTTCTACTCCTTGGGACTCCTATCCGTATTTT. Protein product: CASSSTPWDSYPYF. Full variable domain (missing parts from reference TRBV5-6 and TRBJ2-3): DAGVTQSPTHLIKTRGQQVTLRCSPKSGHDTVSWYQQALGQGPQFIFQYYEEEERQRGNFPDRFSGHQFPNYSSELNVNALLLGDSALYLCASSSTPWDSYPYFGPGTRLTVL.

V and J are TRBV11-1 and TRBJ2-5, with 8 bases aligning to TRBD2. Trimming at V came to 3 bases and at J to 11 bases, leaving 32 bases not matched to a gene. The CDR3 is 21 residues long. Germline CDR1 is SGHAT and CDR2 is FQDESV (reference sequence). In nucleotides, the CDR3 is TGTGCCAGCAGCTTGCCGACTAGTTGGCGCGGGGGGCTGGAGTGGCGCAATGAGCAGTACTTC. Its translation is CASSLPTSWRGGLEWRNEQYF.

This clonotype has more than one count but fewer than ten. J is TRBJ2-3 and V is TRBV20-1; no reliable D call. V was shortened by 1 base and J by 4 bases, with 15 bases between the two germline ends. Germline values: CDR1 DFQATT, CDR2 SNEGSKA (reference sequence). The CDR3 has 15 residues. CDR3 protein: CSARAPGLFPDTQYF. CDR3 DNA: TGCAGTGCTAGAGCCCCGGGCCTCTTCCCAGATACGCAGTATTTT.